This record looks at one TCR beta chain sequence and its context. This clonotype turned up a few times. The antigen this receptor binds is unknown. No base quality values were provided; no much bigger clone lies one nucleotide off. From the cysteine through the phenylalanine, the CDR3 covers 15 amino acids. Just CDR3 DNA is preserved here, 45 bases in frame from base 1. Cut back by 6 bases and 4 bases, the V and J ends lie 17 bases apart. CDR1 WSHSY and CDR2 SAAADI are derived from the germline V gene. Rearranged TRB sequences spanning V, D and J segments were amplified by multiplex touch-down PCR using a mixed TRB-A/B primer pool. Illumina adapters and sample indices were attached to the amplicons through two consecutive PCR reactions run with Phusion HS II polymerase. Amplicons were gel-purified with the NucleoSpin Gel and PCR Clean-up kit, then checked with Qubit and an Agilent 2100 Bioanalyzer. Libraries were sequenced on an Illumina MiSeq using 600-cycle, single-indexed, paired-end runs. The source study handled its data this way. Processing of the TRB sequences was carried out with MiXCR versions 2.12 and 3.0.5. A clone was defined as each unique CDR3 nucleotide sequence, and only productive sequences supported by at least two reads were kept. Shannon diversity, evenness, clonality (one minus evenness), and alpha-parameterized diversity profiles from alpha 0 to 5 were included as repertoire metrics. The IGoR algorithm was used to calculate generation probabilities of clones in the paired pre- and post-chemotherapy samples. TCRdb handled the public reads itself, with Q25 trimming in fastp and clone calling in MiXCR, and kept productive beta chains. Rows merge per CDR3 protein into single entries with the most common DNA and genes. The V and J calls and clone size are TCRdb's, not the authors'. This sample comprises about 10,000 distinct CDR3 sequences, roughly 40% of them detected only once. Together, the top ten hold roughly 1.7% of the sample.

TCR beta rearrangements were amplified from genomic DNA isolated from peripheral blood, not from sorted cells or RNA. The data are from a study of T cell repertoires in aging, cancer and after chemotherapy (dated by TCRdb to between 2018 and 2021). Background for the entire study: Donors were distributed across six age groups ranging from 30 or younger to 70 or older, with at least three individuals included per group. Control TCR repertoires from healthy donors were recorded across several months to years, and re-sampling revealed clear clonal overlap. The complete dataset included some 9 million TCR reads. Peripheral blood TCR beta repertoires from healthy donors and cancer patients were profiled to examine immunoaging and T cell reconstitution after chemotherapy. A cohort of 218 cancer patients (more than 90 with hematological and some 120 with solid cancers) was assembled, and 95 healthy donors were included as a reference group. Overall study outcomes, separate from this receptor: In both cancer cohorts, the median generation probability rose over the chemotherapy interval, which suggests that the repertoire was reconstituted through rebound thymic output. In healthy donors, the decline in TCR diversity with age was mainly due to loss of richness, whereas in cancer patients loss of evenness also played a role. Compared with age-matched healthy donors, untreated patients with either hematological or solid cancers had significantly lower TCR diversity in the blood along with higher clonality. The authors noted that the repertoire data do not allow conclusions about immunological memory after chemotherapy.

The chain uses TRBV10-2 and TRBJ2-3; the D gene identity is not certain. The TCR sequence derives from a human donor in good health. What was sequenced was blood. The CDR3 sequence is CASRDARVFSDTQYF. The DNA sequence follows: TGCGCCAGCAGAGACGCCCGGGTATTCTCAGATACGCAGTATTTT.